A selection of T cell receptor beta chains follows, all from one sample in a study of TIL therapy for anti-PD-1-resistant metastatic lung cancer. Clones were read by immunoSEQ multiplex PCR, and TCRdb kept only the in-frame ones, dropping some. The sample comprises about 59,000 clones, roughly 80% of which are singletons, and less than 2% rests with the top ten. Specimen: blood, collected at baseline. These receptors came from a person aged 25 to 79 with non-small cell lung cancer. Each CDR3 is given with its conserved first and last residue. Fields, in order: V gene, clone size, D gene, J gene, CDR3 DNA, CDR3 protein. A D gene is named only where the DNA matches it firmly. Size tells how often a clone was seen (once, few, many) or the class of an expanded clone, and some rows leave it out.

v_gene: TRBV6-5; abundance: .; d_gene: .; j_gene: TRBJ2-3; CDR3nt: TGTGCCAGCAGCAGCCCGCGGGGGCCAGATACGCAGTATTTT; CDR3aa: CASSSPRGPDTQYF
v_gene: TRBV9; abundance: .; d_gene: .; j_gene: TRBJ2-6; CDR3nt: TGTGCCAGCAGCGCCCTCTCCGGGGCCAACGTCCTGACTTTC; CDR3aa: CASSALSGANVLTF
v_gene: TRBV6-5; abundance: .; d_gene: .; j_gene: TRBJ2-1; CDR3nt: TGTGCCAGCAGTTACCCGGGGAGCGACGGCTACAATGAGCAGTTCTTC; CDR3aa: CASSYPGSDGYNEQFF
v_gene: TRBV7-2; abundance: .; d_gene: TRBD1; j_gene: TRBJ1-2; CDR3nt: TGTGCCAGCAGCCCCCGGGGGACAGGGGATGGTAGCTATGGCTACACCTTC; CDR3aa: CASSPRGTGDGSYGYTF
v_gene: TRBV11-2; abundance: .; d_gene: .; j_gene: TRBJ1-1; CDR3nt: TGTGCCAGCAGCTTTTCCGGGGCGAACACTGAAGCTTTCTTT; CDR3aa: CASSFSGANTEAFF
v_gene: TRBV11-3; abundance: once; d_gene: TRBD1; j_gene: TRBJ1-1; CDR3nt: TGTGCCAGCGTCTGGGGGACAGGGACATCGTCTTCTGAAGCTTTCTTT; CDR3aa: CASVWGTGTSSSEAFF
v_gene: TRBV15; abundance: .; d_gene: .; j_gene: TRBJ2-2; CDR3nt: TGTGCCACCAGCAGAGATCAAGGGCCCGGGGAGCTGTTTTTT; CDR3aa: CATSRDQGPGELFF
v_gene: TRBV7-9; abundance: .; d_gene: TRBD1; j_gene: TRBJ1-1; CDR3nt: TGTGCCAGCAGCTGGGACAGAACGGAAGCTTTCTTT; CDR3aa: CASSWDRTEAFF
v_gene: TRBV27; abundance: .; d_gene: TRBD2; j_gene: TRBJ2-1; CDR3nt: TGTGCCAGCAGTCCCCTCAGGGGACTAGCGGAGACCAATGAGCAGTTCTTC; CDR3aa: CASSPLRGLAETNEQFF
v_gene: TRBV27; abundance: .; d_gene: .; j_gene: TRBJ2-1; CDR3nt: TGTGCCAGCAGGGACCTGGGGAGGGGGAATTACAATGAGCAGTTCTTC; CDR3aa: CASRDLGRGNYNEQFF
v_gene: TRBV7-2; abundance: .; d_gene: TRBD1; j_gene: TRBJ1-5; CDR3nt: TGTGCCAGCAGCTTAGACAGGGGAAATCAGCCCCAGCATTTT; CDR3aa: CASSLDRGNQPQHF
v_gene: TRBV12-5; abundance: .; d_gene: .; j_gene: TRBJ2-3; CDR3nt: TGTGCTAGTGGTTACTCAGCGACTGGTACGCAGTATTTT; CDR3aa: CASGYSATGTQYF
v_gene: TRBV28; abundance: .; d_gene: .; j_gene: TRBJ1-1; CDR3nt: TGTGCCAGCACTCAACCCCAGGGAAGAGGTGAAGCTTTCTTT; CDR3aa: CASTQPQGRGEAFF
v_gene: TRBV7-9; abundance: once; d_gene: .; j_gene: TRBJ2-2; CDR3nt: TGTGCCAGCAGAGCCGGGACACCTAACACCGGGGAGCTGTTTTTT; CDR3aa: CASRAGTPNTGELFF
v_gene: TRBV6-6; abundance: .; d_gene: .; j_gene: TRBJ2-2; CDR3nt: TGTGCCAGTTCCCCCAGCCAGAACACCGGGGAGCTGTTTTTT; CDR3aa: CASSPSQNTGELFF
v_gene: TRBV27; abundance: once; d_gene: TRBD1; j_gene: TRBJ2-6; CDR3nt: TGTGCCAGCAGACCGGACAGGGTTCCTGGGGCCAACGTCCTGACTTTC; CDR3aa: CASRPDRVPGANVLTF
v_gene: TRBV10-2; abundance: .; d_gene: .; j_gene: TRBJ1-4; CDR3nt: TGCGCCAGCAGTAACACAGGGAGTAATGAAAAACTGTTTTTT; CDR3aa: CASSNTGSNEKLFF
v_gene: TRBV6-4; abundance: .; d_gene: TRBD2; j_gene: TRBJ2-1; CDR3nt: TGTGCCACCCCTACACGGACTAGCGTGTCATACAATGAGCAGTTCTTC; CDR3aa: CATPTRTSVSYNEQFF
v_gene: TRBV20-1; abundance: .; d_gene: .; j_gene: TRBJ1-3; CDR3nt: TGCAGTGTCGCCGTAGGAAACACCATATATTTT; CDR3aa: CSVAVGNTIYF
v_gene: TRBV9; abundance: few; d_gene: .; j_gene: TRBJ2-5; CDR3nt: TGTGCCAGCAGCGTAGGGGACCCTGGGACCCAGTACTTC; CDR3aa: CASSVGDPGTQYF
v_gene: TRBV4-1; abundance: .; d_gene: .; j_gene: TRBJ1-2; CDR3nt: TGCGCCAGCAGCCAAGTTTCGCCAGTCTATGGCTACACCTTC; CDR3aa: CASSQVSPVYGYTF
v_gene: TRBV6-4; abundance: .; d_gene: .; j_gene: TRBJ1-2; CDR3nt: TGTGCCAGCAGTGACTCGAGGACATCCCGAGGCTACACCTTC; CDR3aa: CASSDSRTSRGYTF
v_gene: TRBV7-2; abundance: few; d_gene: TRBD1; j_gene: TRBJ2-7; CDR3nt: TGTGCCAGCAGCCCAGGGGGATCAAGCTCCTACGAGCAGTACTTC; CDR3aa: CASSPGGSSSYEQYF
v_gene: TRBV27; abundance: .; d_gene: .; j_gene: TRBJ1-1; CDR3nt: TGTGCCAGCAGTTTATCCAATCGACGGACTGTGAACACTGAAGCTTTCTTT; CDR3aa: CASSLSNRRTVNTEAFF
v_gene: TRBV30; abundance: .; d_gene: .; j_gene: TRBJ2-1; CDR3nt: TGTGCCTGGAGTTCGGGGAATGAGCAGTTCTTC; CDR3aa: CAWSSGNEQFF
v_gene: TRBV5-6; abundance: .; d_gene: .; j_gene: TRBJ1-2; CDR3nt: TGTGCCAGCAGCTTCGCGGGTAACTATGGCTACACCTTC; CDR3aa: CASSFAGNYGYTF